Listed below are T cell receptor beta chains from one sample, sequenced in a study of shared clonotypes between healthy human individuals. Repertoires were generated with immunoSEQ multiplex PCR, while TCRdb's copy carries only in-frame clones and drops some. The repertoire includes about 600,000 clones, about 98% of them detected once, and approximately 0.3% sits in the top ten. The sequencing input was naive CD8+ T cells sorted from blood. The receptors here all came from a young man in good health. CDR3s include the opening cysteine and the closing phenylalanine or tryptophan. Each record gives: D gene, clone size, V gene, J gene, CDR3 protein, CDR3 DNA. The D gene is left open where the match is weak. Clone size is not always given. Where it is, it says once, few, many or a class for expanded clones.

TRBD1	NA	TRBV6-5	TRBJ2-7	CASSYGTASYEQYF	TGTGCCAGCAGTTACGGGACAGCCTCCTACGAGCAGTACTTC
NA	NA	TRBV27	TRBJ2-7	CASSLTAGLSSYEQYF	TGTGCCAGCAGTTTAACCGCGGGCCTTAGCTCCTACGAGCAGTACTTC
NA	NA	TRBV5-1	TRBJ2-7	CASRTDQVPYEQYF	TGCGCCAGCAGGACGGACCAGGTCCCCTACGAGCAGTACTTC
TRBD2	NA	TRBV7-9	TRBJ2-7	CASSLGTSGRVTAYEQYF	TGTGCCAGCAGCCTAGGGACTAGCGGGAGGGTAACGGCCTACGAGCAGTACTTC
TRBD2	NA	TRBV5-1	TRBJ2-7	CASSFSSGSRNEQYF	TGCGCCAGCAGCTTTTCTAGCGGGAGTAGAAACGAGCAGTACTTC
NA	NA	TRBV27	TRBJ2-7	CASSLSGLYEQYF	TGTGCCAGCAGTTTATCGGGACTCTACGAGCAGTACTTC
NA	NA	TRBV7-9	TRBJ2-2	CASSFSLTGELFF	TGTGCCAGCAGCTTTTCGTTAACCGGGGAGCTGTTTTTT
TRBD2	once	TRBV28	TRBJ2-1	CASSPTGLALYNEQFF	TGTGCCAGCAGTCCAACGGGACTAGCGCTCTACAATGAGCAGTTCTTC
TRBD1	NA	TRBV6-5	TRBJ1-2	CASSTGASYGYTF	TGTGCCAGCAGTACAGGGGCGAGCTATGGCTACACCTTC
TRBD1	NA	TRBV27	TRBJ2-7	CASSSSGTGSYEQYF	TGTGCCAGCAGTTCATCCGGGACAGGCAGCTACGAGCAGTACTTC
TRBD2	NA	TRBV25-1	TRBJ2-1	CASSLLAGERVNEQFF	TGTGCCAGCAGTTTATTAGCGGGAGAACGGGTTAATGAGCAGTTCTTC
NA	NA	TRBV7-9	TRBJ2-4	CASSPPGERAKNIQYF	TGTGCCAGCAGCCCTCCCGGAGAGAGGGCCAAAAACATTCAGTACTTC
NA	NA	TRBV13	TRBJ2-5	CASSLEQETQYF	TGTGCCAGCAGCTTAGAGCAGGAGACCCAGTACTTC
TRBD2	NA	TRBV28	TRBJ2-1	CASSLYTLEGLQRGRNEQFF	TGTGCCAGCAGTTTATATACTCTCGAAGGACTCCAGCGGGGACGGAATGAGCAGTTCTTC
NA	NA	TRBV27	TRBJ2-1	CASSPRFIGELGDEQFF	TGTGCCAGCAGTCCCAGGTTCATCGGGGAGTTGGGGGATGAGCAGTTCTTC
TRBD2	NA	TRBV9	TRBJ2-7	CASSVQGSSGTYEQYF	TGTGCCAGCAGCGTACAAGGGTCTAGCGGGACCTACGAGCAGTACTTC
TRBD2	NA	TRBV7-3	TRBJ2-3	CASSLLAGDTDTQYF	TGTGCCAGCAGCTTACTAGCGGGAGACACAGATACGCAGTATTTT
NA	once	TRBV7-7	TRBJ2-2	CASSRTNTGELFF	TGTGCCAGCAGCCGTACTAACACCGGGGAGCTGTTTTTT
NA	NA	TRBV9	TRBJ2-7	CASSVGGRSYEQYF	TGTGCCAGCAGCGTAGGGGGGCGCTCCTACGAGCAGTACTTC
TRBD2	NA	TRBV6-1	TRBJ2-1	CASSEVWGLVRMNEQFF	TGTGCCAGCAGTGAAGTCTGGGGACTAGTACGAATGAATGAGCAGTTCTTC
NA	NA	TRBV29-1	TRBJ2-3	CSVEILVEEDTQYF	TGCAGCGTTGAGATCTTAGTCGAAGAAGATACGCAGTATTTT
NA	NA	TRBV27	TRBJ2-1	CASSFNRADSEQFF	TGTGCCAGCAGTTTCAACCGGGCAGACAGTGAGCAGTTCTTC
NA	NA	TRBV5-4	TRBJ2-7	CASSFTGPSYEQYF	TGTGCCAGCAGCTTTACAGGGCCTTCCTACGAGCAGTACTTC
NA	NA	TRBV11-2	TRBJ2-1	CASSLWGDSYYNEQFF	TGTGCCAGCAGCTTATGGGGGGATTCTTACTACAATGAGCAGTTCTTC
TRBD2	NA	TRBV27	TRBJ2-3	CASSLLLAEGEDTQYF	TGTGCCAGCAGTTTATTACTAGCGGAGGGAGAAGATACGCAGTATTTT
NA	NA	TRBV11-2	TRBJ2-7	CASSLNAPQVSAEQYF	TGTGCCAGCAGCTTAAATGCGCCTCAGGTTAGCGCGGAGCAGTACTTC